This T cell receptor (beta chain) was sequenced during a study of OX40 agonist ivuxolimab in advanced cancers. The wider study: Ivuxolimab, an agonistic anti-OX40 (CD134) antibody, was given to patients.

TCRdb's table, derived via immunoSEQ multiplex PCR, lists solely in-frame clones and lacks some. The data contain 30,000 to 40,000 clones, about nine tenths of them seen just once; the ten biggest clones take up 4% to 5%. Collection of blood occurred at baseline, at cycle 4 day 1, and at cycle 7 day 1. Study findings and constraints: CD8+ T cells averaged more expanded clones than CD4+. The antigen specificity of the peripheral T cells (those that were expanded) was not determined.

Trimming took 2 bases from V and 4 from J; bases not matched to a gene: 3. The CDR3 is 14 amino acids. The germline CDR1 and CDR2 sequences are GTSNPN and SVGIG (reference sequence). As regards this clone: The antigen is not known.

The source material was CD4+ or CD8+ T cells sorted from blood, sampled in a trial of the OX40 agonist ivuxolimab. This sequence was found in an adult with an advanced solid tumor such as melanoma, head and neck, liver or kidney cancer. The chain couples TRBV30 to TRBJ1-5; 9 bases agree with TRBD1. CDR3 amino acids: CAWSLGTGNQPQHF. The CDR3, as DNA: TGTGCCTGGAGTCTTGGGACAGGGAATCAGCCCCAGCATTTT.